These T cell receptor beta chains were read from a single sample in a study of cytomegalovirus exposure and HLA in healthy donors. The assay was immunoSEQ multiplex PCR, and TCRdb's table has in-frame clones only and misses some. The repertoire holds tens of thousands of clones, with 85% to 95% as singletons. Sequenced material: PBMCs. These receptors all stem from a woman younger than 30 in good health and CMV-seronegative. CDR3s include the opening cysteine and the closing phenylalanine or tryptophan.

>TRBJ2-7|TRBV7-2
CASSRRGVFYEQYF
>TRBJ1-1|TRBV5-1
CASRRETGTITEAFF
>TRBJ2-1|TRBV28
CASSLGTSGSNEQFF
>TRBJ2-7|TRBV7-2
CASSLGLVAYEQYF
>TRBJ1-4|TRBV10-1
CASSEGTRGRSNEKLFF
>TRBJ2-3|TRBV11-2
CASSLLPDRVPDTQYF
>TRBJ2-2|TRBV6-6
CASSYSSGATGELFF
>TRBJ1-4|TRBV30
CAWSVPPGGREKLFF
>TRBJ2-5|TRBV4-2
CASSLAGLAGVQTQYF
>TRBJ2-7|TRBV5-1
CASSRGTSENSYEQYF
>TRBJ2-1|TRBV10-3
CAISAPTSGGRYNEQFF
>TRBJ2-3|TRBV15
CATSIPASVSDTQYF
>TRBJ2-7|TRBV9
CASSVGDYYEQYF
>TRBJ1-3|TRBV7-8
CASSLAGAPGNTIYF
>TRBJ1-3|TRBV5-1
CASSLGGSSSIYF
>TRBJ1-1|TRBV5-1
CASSLEAGRTEAFF
>TRBJ1-2|TRBV5-3
CARSRCRDSNYGYTF
>TRBJ1-1|TRBV7-9
CASSLQENTEAFF
>TRBJ2-7|TRBV27
CASSLKLESPYEQYF
>TRBJ2-1|TRBV27
CASSFGRFSGISYNEQFF
>TRBJ2-5|TRBV6-1
CASSEALRDRETQYF
>TRBJ2-2|TRBV7-2
CASSPDRVSTGELFF
>TRBJ2-5|TRBV10-3
CAISFGGEETQYF
>TRBJ1-4|TRBV4-2
CASRRPGAGEKLFF
>TRBJ1-2|TRBV5-1
CASSPDRGQGYGYTF
>TRBJ2-7|TRBV20-1
CRGGVEQYF
>TRBJ2-2|TRBV11-2
CASKWGGLNTGELFF
>TRBJ2-1|TRBV9
CASTKREGSSYNEQFF
>TRBJ2-1|TRBV28
CASRSGTGGASYNEQFF
>TRBJ2-5|TRBV7-2
CASSFILDKETQYF
>TRBJ1-3|TRBV18
CASSPGRGSGNTIYF
>TRBJ2-7|TRBV15
CATSRAGPSEQYF
>TRBJ1-3|TRBV9
CASSTWTALGNTIYF
>TRBJ1-2|TRBV28
CASSPGIRGYTF
>TRBJ1-1|TRBV29-1
CSAQGEVTEAFF
>TRBJ2-7|TRBV14
CASSRDRGLYEQYF
>TRBJ2-1|TRBV10-1
CASSRAGTGGYNEQFF